This T cell receptor (beta chain) was sequenced during a study of cytomegalovirus exposure and HLA in healthy donors. Study details: From 150 million to 200 million T cells, an earlier analysis saw roughly 120 million unique TCR beta sequences.

About this clone itself: Its target is unknown.

Study-wide results and limits: Later, an analysis found that common viral pathogens appeared to be linked with several of the most significant clusters. With DRB1 most and HLA-C fewest, TCR association rates differed between HLA loci in a later analysis. An ancestry cluster, one associated with Asian ancestry, reportedly showed fewer N-insertions than the approximately 660-donor mean in a later analysis.

PCR primers comprised 60 Vbeta and 13 Jbeta primers. The assay was immunoSEQ multiplex PCR, and TCRdb's table has in-frame clones only and misses some. Of under 250,000 clones listed, about 79% are singletons. Per germline, CDR1 SGHRS and CDR2 YFSETQ. This CDR3 has 17 amino acids. Germline trimming cut 0 bases from V and 0 bases from J; bases unmatched to any gene: 3. Sequenced input: PBMCs. This TCR derives from a male donor in good health and CMV-seronegative. This chain joins TRBV5-1 and TRBJ1-4; 9 bases align to TRBD1. Here the CDR3 reads CASSLGDRVSTNEKLFF. The CDR3 DNA reads TGCGCCAGCAGCTTGGGGGACAGGGTCTCAACTAATGAAAAACTGTTTTTT.